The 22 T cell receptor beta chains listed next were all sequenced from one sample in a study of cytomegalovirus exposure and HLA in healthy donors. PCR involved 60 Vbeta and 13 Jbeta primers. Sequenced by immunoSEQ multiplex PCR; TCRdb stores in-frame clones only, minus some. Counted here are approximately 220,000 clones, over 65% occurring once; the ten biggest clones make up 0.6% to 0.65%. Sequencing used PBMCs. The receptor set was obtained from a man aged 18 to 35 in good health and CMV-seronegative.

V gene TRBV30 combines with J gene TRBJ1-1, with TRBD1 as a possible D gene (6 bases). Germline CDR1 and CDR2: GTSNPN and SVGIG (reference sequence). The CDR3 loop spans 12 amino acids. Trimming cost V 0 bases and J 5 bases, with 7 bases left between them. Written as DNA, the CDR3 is TGTGCCTGGAGTGTAACAGGGACTGAAGCTTTCTTT. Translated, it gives CAWSVTGTEAFF.

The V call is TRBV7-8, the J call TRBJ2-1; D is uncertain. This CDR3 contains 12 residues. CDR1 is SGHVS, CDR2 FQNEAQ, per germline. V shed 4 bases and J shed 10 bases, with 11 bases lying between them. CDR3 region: CASSYPGSEQFF. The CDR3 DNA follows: TGTGCCAGCAGCTATCCAGGCTCCGAGCAGTTCTTC. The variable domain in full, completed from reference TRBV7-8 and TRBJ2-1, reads GAGVSQSPRYKVAKRGQDVALRCDPISGHVSLFWYQQALGQGPEFLTYFQNEAQLDKSGLPSDRFFAERPEGSVSTLKIQRTQQEDSAVYLCASSYPGSEQFFGPGTRLTVL.

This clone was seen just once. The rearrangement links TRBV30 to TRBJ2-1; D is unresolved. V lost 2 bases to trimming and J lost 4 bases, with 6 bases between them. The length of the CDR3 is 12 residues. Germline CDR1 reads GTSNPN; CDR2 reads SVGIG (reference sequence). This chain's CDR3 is CAWSTQYNEQFF. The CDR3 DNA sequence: TGTGCCTGGAGTACACAGTACAATGAGCAGTTCTTC.

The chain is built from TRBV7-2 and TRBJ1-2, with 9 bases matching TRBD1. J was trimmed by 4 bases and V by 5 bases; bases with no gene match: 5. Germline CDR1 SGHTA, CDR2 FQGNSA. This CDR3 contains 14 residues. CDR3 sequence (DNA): TGTGCCAGCAGCACCCGGGACAGGGTCTATGGCTACACCTTC. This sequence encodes CASSTRDRVYGYTF.

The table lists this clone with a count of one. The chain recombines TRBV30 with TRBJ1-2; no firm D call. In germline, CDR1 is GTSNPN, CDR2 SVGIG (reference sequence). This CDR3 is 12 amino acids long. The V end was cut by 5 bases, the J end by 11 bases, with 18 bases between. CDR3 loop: CAWAISLGSYTF. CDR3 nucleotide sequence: TGTGCCTGGGCCATTTCCCTTGGGAGTTACACCTTC.

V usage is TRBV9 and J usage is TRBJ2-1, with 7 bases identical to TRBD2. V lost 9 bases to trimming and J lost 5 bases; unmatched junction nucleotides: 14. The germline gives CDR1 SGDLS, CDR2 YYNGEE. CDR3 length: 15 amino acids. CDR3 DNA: TGTGCCACCTCCCCGCGGGAGTCGGCCCACAATGAGCAGTTCTTC. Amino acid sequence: CATSPRESAHNEQFF.

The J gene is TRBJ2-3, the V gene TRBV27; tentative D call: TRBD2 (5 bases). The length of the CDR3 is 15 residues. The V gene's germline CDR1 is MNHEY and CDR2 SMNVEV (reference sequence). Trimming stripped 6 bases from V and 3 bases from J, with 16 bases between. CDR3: CASSSAITRTDTQYF. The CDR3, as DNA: TGTGCCAGCAGCTCTGCGATTACTAGGACAGATACGCAGTATTTT.

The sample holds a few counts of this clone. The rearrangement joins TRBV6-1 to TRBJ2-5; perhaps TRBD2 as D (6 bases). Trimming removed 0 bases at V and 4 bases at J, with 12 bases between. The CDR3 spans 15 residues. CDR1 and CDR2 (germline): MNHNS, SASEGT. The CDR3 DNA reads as TGTGCCAGCAGTGAAGCGCATAACGGGGGAGAGACCCAGTACTTC. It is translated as CASSEAHNGGETQYF.

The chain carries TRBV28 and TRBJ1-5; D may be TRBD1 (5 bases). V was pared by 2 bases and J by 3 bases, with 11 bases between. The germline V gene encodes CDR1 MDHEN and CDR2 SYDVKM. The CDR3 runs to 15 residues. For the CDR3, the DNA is TGTGCCAGCAGTTTAGGGGCAGCTAACAATCAGCCCCAGCATTTT. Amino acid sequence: CASSLGAANNQPQHF.

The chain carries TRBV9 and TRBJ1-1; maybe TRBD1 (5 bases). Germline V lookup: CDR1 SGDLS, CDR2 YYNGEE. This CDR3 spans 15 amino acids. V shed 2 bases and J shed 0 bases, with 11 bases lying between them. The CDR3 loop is CASSVTQGVNTEAFF. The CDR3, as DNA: TGTGCCAGCAGCGTCACTCAGGGCGTGAACACTGAAGCTTTCTTT.

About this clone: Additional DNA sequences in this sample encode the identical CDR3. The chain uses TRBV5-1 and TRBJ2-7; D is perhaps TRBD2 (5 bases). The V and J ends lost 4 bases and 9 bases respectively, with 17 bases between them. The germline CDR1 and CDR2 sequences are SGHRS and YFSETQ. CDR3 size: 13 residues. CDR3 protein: CASSPIDNRGQYF. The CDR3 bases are TGCGCCAGCAGCCCGATCGATAATCGGGGGCAGTACTTC.

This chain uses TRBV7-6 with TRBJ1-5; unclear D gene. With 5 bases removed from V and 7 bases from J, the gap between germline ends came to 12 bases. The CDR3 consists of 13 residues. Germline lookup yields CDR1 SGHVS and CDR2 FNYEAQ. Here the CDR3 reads CASSPDLDQPQHF. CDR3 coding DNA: TGTGCCAGCAGCCCCGACCTAGACCAGCCCCAGCATTTT.

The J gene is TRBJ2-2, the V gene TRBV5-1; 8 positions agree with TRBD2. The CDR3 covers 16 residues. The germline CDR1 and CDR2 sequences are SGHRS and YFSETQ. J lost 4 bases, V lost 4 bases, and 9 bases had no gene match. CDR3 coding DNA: TGCGCCAGCAGCCCGACGGGGGGGGCGCTCACCGGGGAGCTGTTTTTT. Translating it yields CASSPTGGALTGELFF.

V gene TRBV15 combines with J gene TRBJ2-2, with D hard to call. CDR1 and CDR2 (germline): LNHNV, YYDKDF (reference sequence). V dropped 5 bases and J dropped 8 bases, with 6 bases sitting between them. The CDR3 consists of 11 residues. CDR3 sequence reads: CATSVLGELFF. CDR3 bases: TGTGCCACCAGCGTCCTGGGGGAGCTGTTTTTT.

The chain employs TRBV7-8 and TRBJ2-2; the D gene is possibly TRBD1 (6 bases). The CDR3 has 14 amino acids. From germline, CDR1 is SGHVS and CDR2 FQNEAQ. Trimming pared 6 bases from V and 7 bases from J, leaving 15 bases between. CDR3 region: CASRPQGNGGELFF. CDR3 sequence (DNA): TGTGCCAGCAGACCACAGGGTAACGGCGGGGAGCTGTTTTTT.

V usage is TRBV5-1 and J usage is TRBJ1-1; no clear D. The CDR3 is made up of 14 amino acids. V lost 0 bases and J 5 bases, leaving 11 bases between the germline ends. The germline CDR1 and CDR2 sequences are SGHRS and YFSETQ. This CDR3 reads CASSLGAGNTEAFF. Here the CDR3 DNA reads TGCGCCAGCAGCTTGGGGGCGGGGAATACTGAAGCTTTCTTT.

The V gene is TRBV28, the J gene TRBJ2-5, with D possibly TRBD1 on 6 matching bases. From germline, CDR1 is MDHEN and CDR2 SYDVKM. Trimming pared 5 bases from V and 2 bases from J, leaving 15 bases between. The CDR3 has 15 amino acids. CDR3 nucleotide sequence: TGTGCCAGCAGTCAGAGTTACAGGGAGCAAGAGACCCAGTACTTC. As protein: CASSQSYREQETQYF.

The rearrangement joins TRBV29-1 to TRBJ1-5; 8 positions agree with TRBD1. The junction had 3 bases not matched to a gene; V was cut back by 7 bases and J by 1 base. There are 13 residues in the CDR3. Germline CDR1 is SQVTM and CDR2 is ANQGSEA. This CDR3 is CSARTGSNQPQHF. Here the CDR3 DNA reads TGCAGCGCTAGGACAGGGAGCAATCAGCCCCAGCATTTT.

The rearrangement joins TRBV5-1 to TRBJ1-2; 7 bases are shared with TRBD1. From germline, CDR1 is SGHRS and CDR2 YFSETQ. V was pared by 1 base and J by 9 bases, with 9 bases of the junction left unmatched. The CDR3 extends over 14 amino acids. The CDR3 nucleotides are TGCGCCAGCAGCTTGCGAGAGGGGGCTTTGAGCTACACCTTC. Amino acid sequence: CASSLREGALSYTF. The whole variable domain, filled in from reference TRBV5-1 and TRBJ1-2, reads KAGVTQTPRYLIKTRGQQVTLSCSPISGHRSVSWYQQTPGQGLQFLFEYFSETQRNKGNFPGRFSGRQFSNSRSEMNVSTLELGDSALYLCASSLREGALSYTFGSGTRLTVV.

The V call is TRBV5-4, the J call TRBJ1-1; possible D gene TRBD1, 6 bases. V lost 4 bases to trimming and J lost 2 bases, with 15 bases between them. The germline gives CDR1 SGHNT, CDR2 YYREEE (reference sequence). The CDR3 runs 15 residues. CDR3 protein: CASSREGGANTEAFF. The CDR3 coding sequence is TGTGCCAGCAGCCGAGAGGGGGGGGCTAACACTGAAGCTTTCTTT.

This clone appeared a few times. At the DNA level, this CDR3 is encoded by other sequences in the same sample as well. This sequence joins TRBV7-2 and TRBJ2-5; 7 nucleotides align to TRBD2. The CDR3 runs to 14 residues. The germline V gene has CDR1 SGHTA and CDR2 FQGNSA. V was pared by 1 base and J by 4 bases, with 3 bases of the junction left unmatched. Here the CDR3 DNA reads TGTGCCAGCAGCTTAGGTGGGGGGGTAGAGACCCAGTACTTC. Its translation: CASSLGGGVETQYF.

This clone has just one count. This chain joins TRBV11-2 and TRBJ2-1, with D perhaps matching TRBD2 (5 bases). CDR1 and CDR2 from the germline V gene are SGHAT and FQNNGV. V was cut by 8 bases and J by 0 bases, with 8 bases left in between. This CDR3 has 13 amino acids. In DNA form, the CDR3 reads TGTGCCAGCGGAGCGGTCTCCTACAATGAGCAGTTCTTC. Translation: CASGAVSYNEQFF.